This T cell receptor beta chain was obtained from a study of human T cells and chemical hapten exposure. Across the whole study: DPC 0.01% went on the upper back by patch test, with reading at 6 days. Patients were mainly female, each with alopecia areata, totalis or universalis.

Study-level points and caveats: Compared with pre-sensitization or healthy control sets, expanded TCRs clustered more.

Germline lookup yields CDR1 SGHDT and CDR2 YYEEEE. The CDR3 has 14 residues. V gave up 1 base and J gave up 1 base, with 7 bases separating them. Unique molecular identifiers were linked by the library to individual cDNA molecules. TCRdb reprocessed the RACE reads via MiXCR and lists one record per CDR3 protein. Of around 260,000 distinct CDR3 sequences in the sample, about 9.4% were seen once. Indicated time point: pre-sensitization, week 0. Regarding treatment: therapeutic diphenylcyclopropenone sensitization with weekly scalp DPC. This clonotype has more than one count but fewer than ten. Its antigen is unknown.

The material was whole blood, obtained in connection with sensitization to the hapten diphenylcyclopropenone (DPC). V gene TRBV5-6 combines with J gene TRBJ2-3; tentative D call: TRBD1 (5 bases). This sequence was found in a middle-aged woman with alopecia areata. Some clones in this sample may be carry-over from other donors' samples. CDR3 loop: CASSLKQGTDTQYF. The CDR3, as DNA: TGTGCCAGCAGCTTGAAACAGGGCACAGATACGCAGTATTTT.